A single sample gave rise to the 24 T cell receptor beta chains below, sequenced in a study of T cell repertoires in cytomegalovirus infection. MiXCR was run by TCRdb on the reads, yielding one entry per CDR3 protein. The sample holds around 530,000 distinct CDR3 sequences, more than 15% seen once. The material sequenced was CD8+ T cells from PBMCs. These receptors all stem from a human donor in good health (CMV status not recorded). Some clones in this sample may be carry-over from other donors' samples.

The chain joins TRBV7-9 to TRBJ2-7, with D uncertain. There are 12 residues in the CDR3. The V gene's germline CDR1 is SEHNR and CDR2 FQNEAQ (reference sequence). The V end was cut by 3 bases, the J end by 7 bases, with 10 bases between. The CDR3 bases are TGTGCCAGCAGCTTTACGCTCTCGGAGCAGTACTTC. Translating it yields CASSFTLSEQYF. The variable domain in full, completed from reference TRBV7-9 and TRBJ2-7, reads DTGVSQNPRHKITKRGQNVTFRCDPISEHNRLYWYRQTLGQGPEFLTYFQNEAQLEKSRLLSDRFSAERPKGSFSTLEIQRTEQGDSAMYLCASSFTLSEQYFGPGTRLTVT.

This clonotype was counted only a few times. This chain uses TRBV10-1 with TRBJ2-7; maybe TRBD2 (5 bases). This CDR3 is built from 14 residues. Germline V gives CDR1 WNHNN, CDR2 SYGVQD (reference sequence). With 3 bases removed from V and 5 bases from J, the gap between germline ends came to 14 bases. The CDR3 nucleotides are TGCGCCAGCAGTGATTCCGGGCCGGGGAACGAGCAGTACTTC. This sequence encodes CASSDSGPGNEQYF.

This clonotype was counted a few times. The CDR3 loop reads CALGVDTGELFF. In nucleotides, the CDR3 is TGTGCCCTTGGGGTGGACACCGGGGAGCTGTTTTTT. The chain combines TRBV24-1 with TRBJ2-2; D not resolved. V lost 12 bases, J lost 3 bases, and 10 bases lay in between. The CDR3 has 12 residues. The germline gives CDR1 KGHDR, CDR2 SFDVKD.

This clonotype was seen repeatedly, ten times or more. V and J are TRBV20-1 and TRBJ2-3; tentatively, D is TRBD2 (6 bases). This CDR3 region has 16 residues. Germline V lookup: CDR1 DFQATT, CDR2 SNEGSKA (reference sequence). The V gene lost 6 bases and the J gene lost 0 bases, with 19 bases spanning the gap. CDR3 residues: CSANSGLAPSTDTQYF. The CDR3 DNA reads TGCAGTGCAAACAGCGGGCTAGCGCCTAGCACAGATACGCAGTATTTT.

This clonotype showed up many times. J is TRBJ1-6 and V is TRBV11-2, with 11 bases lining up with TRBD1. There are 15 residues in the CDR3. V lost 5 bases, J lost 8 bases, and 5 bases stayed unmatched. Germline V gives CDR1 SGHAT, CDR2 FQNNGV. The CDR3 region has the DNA TGTGCCAGCAGCCCCGGACAGGGGGCATATTCACCCCTCCACTTT. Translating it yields CASSPGQGAYSPLHF. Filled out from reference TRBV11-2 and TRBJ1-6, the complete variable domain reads EAGVAQSPRYKIIEKRQSVAFWCNPISGHATLYWYQQILGQGPKLLIQFQNNGVVDDSQLPKDRFSAERLKGVDSTLKIQPAKLEDSAVYLCASSPGQGAYSPLHFGNGTRLTVT.

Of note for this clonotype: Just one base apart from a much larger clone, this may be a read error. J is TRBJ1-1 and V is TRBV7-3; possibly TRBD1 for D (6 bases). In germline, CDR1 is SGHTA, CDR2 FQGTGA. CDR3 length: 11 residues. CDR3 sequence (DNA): TGTGCCAGCAGCGGGACACGCGAAGCTCTCTTT. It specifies CASSGTREALF.

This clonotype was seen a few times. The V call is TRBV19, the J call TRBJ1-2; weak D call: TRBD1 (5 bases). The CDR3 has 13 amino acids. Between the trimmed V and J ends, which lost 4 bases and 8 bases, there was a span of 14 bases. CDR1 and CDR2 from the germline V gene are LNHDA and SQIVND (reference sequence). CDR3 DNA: TGTGCCAGTAGTACCACTTGGGGCGACGGCTACACCTTC. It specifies CASSTTWGDGYTF. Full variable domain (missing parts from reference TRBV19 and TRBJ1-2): DGGITQSPKYLFRKEGQNVTLSCEQNLNHDAMYWYRQDPGQGLRLIYYSQIVNDFQKGDIAEGYSVSREKKESFPLTVTSAQKNPTAFYLCASSTTWGDGYTFGSGTRLTVV.

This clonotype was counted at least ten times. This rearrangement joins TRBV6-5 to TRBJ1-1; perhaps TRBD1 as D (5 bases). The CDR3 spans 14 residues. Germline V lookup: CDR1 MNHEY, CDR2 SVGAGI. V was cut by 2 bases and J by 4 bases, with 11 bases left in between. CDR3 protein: CASSYESGGTEAFF. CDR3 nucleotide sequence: TGTGCCAGCAGTTACGAGTCCGGGGGCACTGAAGCTTTCTTT.

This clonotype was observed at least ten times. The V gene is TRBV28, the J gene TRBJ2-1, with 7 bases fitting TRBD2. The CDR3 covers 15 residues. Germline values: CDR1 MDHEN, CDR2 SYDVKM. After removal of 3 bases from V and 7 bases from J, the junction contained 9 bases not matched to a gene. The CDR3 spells CASSLASGFLNEQFF. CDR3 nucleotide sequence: TGTGCCAGCAGTTTGGCTAGCGGATTTTTGAATGAGCAGTTCTTC.

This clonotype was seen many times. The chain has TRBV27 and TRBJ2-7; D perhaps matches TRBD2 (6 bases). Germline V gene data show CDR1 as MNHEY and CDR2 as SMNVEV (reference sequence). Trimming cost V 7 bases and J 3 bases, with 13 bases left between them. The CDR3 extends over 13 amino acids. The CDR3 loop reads CASTSSGGYEQYF. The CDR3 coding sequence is TGTGCCAGCACTTCCTCCGGGGGCTACGAGCAGTACTTC.

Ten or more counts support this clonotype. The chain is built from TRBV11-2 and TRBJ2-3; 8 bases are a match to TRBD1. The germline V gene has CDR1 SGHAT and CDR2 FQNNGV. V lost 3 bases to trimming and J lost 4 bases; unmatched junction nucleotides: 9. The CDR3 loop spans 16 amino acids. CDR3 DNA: TGTGCCAGCAGCTTTAGACGGGACAGGATGCCAGATACGCAGTATTTT. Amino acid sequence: CASSFRRDRMPDTQYF. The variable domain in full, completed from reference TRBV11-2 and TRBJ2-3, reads EAGVAQSPRYKIIEKRQSVAFWCNPISGHATLYWYQQILGQGPKLLIQFQNNGVVDDSQLPKDRFSAERLKGVDSTLKIQPAKLEDSAVYLCASSFRRDRMPDTQYFGPGTRLTVL.

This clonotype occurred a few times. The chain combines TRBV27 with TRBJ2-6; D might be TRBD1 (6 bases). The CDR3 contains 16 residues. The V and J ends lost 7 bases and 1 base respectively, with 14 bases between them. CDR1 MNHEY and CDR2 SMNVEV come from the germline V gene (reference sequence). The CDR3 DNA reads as TGTGCCAGCACCAGGGGCATGATGTCTGGGGCCAACGTCCTGACTTTC. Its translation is CASTRGMMSGANVLTF.

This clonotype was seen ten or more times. CDR3 amino acids: CATSLSGRELFF. The CDR3 DNA reads TGTGCCACCAGTCTAAGTGGGAGGGAGCTGTTTTTT. This chain connects TRBV24-1 to TRBJ2-2; D not resolved. V was pared by 6 bases and J by 9 bases, with 10 bases between. Germline V gives CDR1 KGHDR, CDR2 SFDVKD. The CDR3 extends over 12 amino acids.

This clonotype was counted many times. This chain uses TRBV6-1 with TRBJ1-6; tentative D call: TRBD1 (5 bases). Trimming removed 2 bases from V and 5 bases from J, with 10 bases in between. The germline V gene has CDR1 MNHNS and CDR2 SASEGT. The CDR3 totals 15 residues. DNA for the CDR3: TGTGCCAGCAGTGAATGGAGCAGGGATAATTCACCCCTCCACTTT. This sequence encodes CASSEWSRDNSPLHF.

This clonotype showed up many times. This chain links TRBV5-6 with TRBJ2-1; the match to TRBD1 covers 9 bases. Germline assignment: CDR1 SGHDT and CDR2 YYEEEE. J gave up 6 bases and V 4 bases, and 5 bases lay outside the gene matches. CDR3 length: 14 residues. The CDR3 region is CASSLGQGFNEQFF. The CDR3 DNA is TGTGCCAGCAGCCTGGGACAGGGTTTCAATGAGCAGTTCTTC.

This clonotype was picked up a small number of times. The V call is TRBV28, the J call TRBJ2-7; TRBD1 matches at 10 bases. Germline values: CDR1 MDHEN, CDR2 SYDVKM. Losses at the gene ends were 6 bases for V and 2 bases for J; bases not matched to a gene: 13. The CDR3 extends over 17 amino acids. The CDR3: CASSLISGTGAPYEQYF. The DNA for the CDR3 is TGTGCCAGCAGCCTTATCTCCGGGACAGGGGCCCCCTACGAGCAGTACTTC.

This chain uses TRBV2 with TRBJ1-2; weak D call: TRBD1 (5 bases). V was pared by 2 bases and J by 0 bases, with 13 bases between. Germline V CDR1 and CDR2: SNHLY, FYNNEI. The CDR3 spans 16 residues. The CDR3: CASSESGSGTNYGYTF. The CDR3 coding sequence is TGTGCCAGCAGTGAATCAGGGTCGGGAACTAACTATGGCTACACCTTC.

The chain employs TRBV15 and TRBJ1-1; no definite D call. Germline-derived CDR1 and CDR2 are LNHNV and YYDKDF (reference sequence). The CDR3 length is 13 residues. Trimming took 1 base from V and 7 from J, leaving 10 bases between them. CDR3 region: CATSRVRGFEAFF. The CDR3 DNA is TGTGCCACCAGCAGAGTTCGAGGCTTTGAAGCTTTCTTT.

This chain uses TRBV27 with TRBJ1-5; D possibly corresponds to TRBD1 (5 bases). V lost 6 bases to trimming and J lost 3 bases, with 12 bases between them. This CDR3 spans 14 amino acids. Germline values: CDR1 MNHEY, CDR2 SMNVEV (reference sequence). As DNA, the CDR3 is TGTGCCAGCAGCCCCTCCGGGGCCAATCAGCCCCAGCATTTT. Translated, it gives CASSPSGANQPQHF.

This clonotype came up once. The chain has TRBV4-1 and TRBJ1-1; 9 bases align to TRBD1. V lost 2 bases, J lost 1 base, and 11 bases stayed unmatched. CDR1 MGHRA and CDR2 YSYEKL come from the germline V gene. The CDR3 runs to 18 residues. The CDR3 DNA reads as TGCGCCAGCAGCCAACGAGGGGGACAGGGCTTTTGGAACACTGAAGCTTTCTTT. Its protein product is CASSQRGGQGFWNTEAFF.

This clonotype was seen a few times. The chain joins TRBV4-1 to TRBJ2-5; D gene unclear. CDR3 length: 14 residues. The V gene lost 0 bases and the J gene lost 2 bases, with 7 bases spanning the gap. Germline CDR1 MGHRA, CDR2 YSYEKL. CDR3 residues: CASSQDYSQETQYF. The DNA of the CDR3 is TGCGCCAGCAGCCAAGACTACAGTCAAGAGACCCAGTACTTC.

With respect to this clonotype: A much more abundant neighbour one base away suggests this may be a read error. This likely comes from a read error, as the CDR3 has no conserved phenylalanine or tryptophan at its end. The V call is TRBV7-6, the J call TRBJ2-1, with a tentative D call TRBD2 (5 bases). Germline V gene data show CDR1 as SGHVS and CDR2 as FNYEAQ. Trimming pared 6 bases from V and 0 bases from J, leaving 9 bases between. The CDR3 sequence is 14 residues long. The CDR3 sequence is CASRAELSYNEQFL. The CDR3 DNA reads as TGTGCCAGCAGAGCGGAGCTCTCCTACAATGAGCAGTTCTTA.

CDR3 loop: CASSYGAGRLNYGYTF. The CDR3, as DNA: TGTGCCAGCAGTTACGGGGCAGGGAGATTGAACTATGGCTACACCTTC. V is TRBV6-5 and J is TRBJ1-2, with D maybe TRBD1 (5 bases). CDR3 length equals 16 residues. Germline V CDR1 and CDR2: MNHEY, SVGAGI. V was clipped by 2 bases and J by 2 bases, with 15 bases between them.

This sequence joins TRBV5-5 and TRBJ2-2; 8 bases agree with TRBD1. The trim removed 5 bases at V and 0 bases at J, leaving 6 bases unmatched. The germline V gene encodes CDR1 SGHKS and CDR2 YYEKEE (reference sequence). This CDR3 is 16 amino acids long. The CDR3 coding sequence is TGTGCCAGCAGAACCCGGGACAGGCCGAACACCGGGGAGCTGTTTTTT. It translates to CASRTRDRPNTGELFF.